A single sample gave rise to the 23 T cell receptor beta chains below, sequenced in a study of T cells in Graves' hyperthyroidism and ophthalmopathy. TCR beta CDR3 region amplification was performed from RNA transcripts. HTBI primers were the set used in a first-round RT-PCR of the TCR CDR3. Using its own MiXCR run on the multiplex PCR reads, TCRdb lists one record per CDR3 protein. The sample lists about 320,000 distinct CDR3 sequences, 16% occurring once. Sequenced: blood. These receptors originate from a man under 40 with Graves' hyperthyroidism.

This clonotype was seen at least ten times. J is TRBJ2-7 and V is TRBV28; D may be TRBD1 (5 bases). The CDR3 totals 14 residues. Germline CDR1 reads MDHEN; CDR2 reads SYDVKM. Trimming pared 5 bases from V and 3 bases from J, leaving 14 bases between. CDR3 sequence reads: CASSPSLGVYEQYF. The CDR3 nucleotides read TGTGCCAGCAGTCCCAGTTTAGGGGTCTACGAGCAGTACTTC.

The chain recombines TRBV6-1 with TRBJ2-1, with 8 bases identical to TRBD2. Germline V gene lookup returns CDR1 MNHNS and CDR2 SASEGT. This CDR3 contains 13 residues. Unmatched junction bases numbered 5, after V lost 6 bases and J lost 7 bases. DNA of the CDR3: TGTGCCAGCAGACCCGGCGGGGGGAATGAGCAGTTCTTC. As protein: CASRPGGGNEQFF.

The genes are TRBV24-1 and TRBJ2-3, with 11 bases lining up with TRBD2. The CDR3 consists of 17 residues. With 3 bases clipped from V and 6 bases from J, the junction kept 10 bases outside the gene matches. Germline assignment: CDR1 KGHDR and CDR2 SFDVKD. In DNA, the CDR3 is TGTGCCACCAGTGATCCATTAGCGGGAGGGCCCTTGGATACGCAGTATTTT. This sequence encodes CATSDPLAGGPLDTQYF.

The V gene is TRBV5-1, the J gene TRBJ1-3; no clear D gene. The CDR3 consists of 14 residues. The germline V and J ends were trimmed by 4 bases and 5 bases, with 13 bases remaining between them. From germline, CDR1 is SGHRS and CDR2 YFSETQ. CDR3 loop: CASSRSLSRNTIYF. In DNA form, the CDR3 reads TGCGCCAGCAGCCGGTCACTTTCTCGAAACACCATATATTTT.

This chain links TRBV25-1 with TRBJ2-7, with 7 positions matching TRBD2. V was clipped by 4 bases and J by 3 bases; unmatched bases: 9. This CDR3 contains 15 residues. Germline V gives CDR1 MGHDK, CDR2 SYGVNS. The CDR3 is CASSAPRTRHYEQYF. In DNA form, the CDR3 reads TGTGCCAGCAGTGCGCCTCGGACTAGACACTACGAGCAGTACTTC.

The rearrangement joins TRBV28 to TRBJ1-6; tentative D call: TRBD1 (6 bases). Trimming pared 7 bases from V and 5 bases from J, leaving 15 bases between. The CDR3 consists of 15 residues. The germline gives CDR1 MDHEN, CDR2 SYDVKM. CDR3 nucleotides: TGTGCCAGCACCAAGGGGGGGGAGGATAATTCACCCCTCCACTTT. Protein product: CASTKGGEDNSPLHF.

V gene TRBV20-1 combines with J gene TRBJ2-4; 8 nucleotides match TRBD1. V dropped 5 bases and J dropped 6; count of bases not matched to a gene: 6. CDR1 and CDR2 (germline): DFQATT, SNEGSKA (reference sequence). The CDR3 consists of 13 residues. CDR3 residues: CSAYDRGGNIQYF. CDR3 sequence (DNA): TGCAGTGCTTATGACAGGGGAGGAAACATTCAGTACTTC.

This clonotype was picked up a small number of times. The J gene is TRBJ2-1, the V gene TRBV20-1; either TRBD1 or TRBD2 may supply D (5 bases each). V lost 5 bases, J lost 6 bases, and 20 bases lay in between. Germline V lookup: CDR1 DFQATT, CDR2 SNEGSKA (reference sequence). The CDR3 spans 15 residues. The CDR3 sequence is CSAVGPGTTPNEQFF. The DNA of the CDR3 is TGCAGTGCTGTCGGTCCAGGGACCACCCCCAATGAGCAGTTCTTC.

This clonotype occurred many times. The CDR3 sequence: CASSLEPDYEQFF. The CDR3 nucleotides read TGTGCCAGCAGCTTAGAACCGGACTACGAGCAGTTCTTC. The rearrangement uses TRBV7-2 and TRBJ2-1; D is perhaps TRBD2 (6 bases). The CDR3 is 13 residues long. The V and J ends lost 1 base and 10 bases respectively, with 11 bases between them. Germline values: CDR1 SGHTA, CDR2 FQGNSA.

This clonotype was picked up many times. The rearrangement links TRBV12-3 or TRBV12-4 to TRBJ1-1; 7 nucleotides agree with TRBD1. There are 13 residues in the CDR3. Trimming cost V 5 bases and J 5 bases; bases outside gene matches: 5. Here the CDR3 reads CASSLTGATEAFF. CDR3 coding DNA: TGTGCCAGCAGTCTCACAGGGGCAACTGAAGCTTTCTTT.

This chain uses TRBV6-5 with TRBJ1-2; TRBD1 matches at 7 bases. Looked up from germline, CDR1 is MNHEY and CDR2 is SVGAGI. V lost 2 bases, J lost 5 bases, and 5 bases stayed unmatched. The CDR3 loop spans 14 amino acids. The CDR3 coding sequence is TGTGCCAGCAGTTACACGGACAGGCGTTATGGCTACACCTTC. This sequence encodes CASSYTDRRYGYTF.

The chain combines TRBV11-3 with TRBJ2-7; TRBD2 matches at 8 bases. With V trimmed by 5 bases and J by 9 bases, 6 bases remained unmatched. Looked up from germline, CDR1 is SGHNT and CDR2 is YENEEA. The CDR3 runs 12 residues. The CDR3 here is CASSPERERQYF. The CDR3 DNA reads TGTGCCAGCAGCCCCGAGCGGGAGCGGCAGTACTTC. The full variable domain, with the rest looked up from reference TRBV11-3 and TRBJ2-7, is EAGVVQSPRYKIIEKKQPVAFWCNPISGHNTLYWYLQNLGQGPELLIRYENEEAVDDSQLPKDRFSAERLKGVDSTLKIQPAELGDSAVYLCASSPERERQYFGPGTRLTVT.

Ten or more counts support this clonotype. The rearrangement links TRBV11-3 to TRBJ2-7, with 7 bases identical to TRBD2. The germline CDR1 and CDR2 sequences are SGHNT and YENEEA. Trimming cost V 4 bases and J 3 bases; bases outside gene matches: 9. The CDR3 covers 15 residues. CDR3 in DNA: TGTGCCAGCAGCTCCTCCGGGACTACCGACTACGAGCAGTACTTC. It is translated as CASSSSGTTDYEQYF.

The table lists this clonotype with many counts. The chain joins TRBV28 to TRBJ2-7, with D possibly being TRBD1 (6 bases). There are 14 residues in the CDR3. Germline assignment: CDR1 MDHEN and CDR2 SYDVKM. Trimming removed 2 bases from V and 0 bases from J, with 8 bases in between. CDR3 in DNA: TGTGCCAGCAGTTTAGCGGACAGCTCCTACGAGCAGTACTTC. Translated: CASSLADSSYEQYF.

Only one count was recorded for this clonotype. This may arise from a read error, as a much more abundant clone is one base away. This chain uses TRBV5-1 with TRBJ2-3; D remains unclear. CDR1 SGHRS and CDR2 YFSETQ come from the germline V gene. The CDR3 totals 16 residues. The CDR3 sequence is CASSLGSAAHTDTHYF. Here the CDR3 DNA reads TGCGCCAGCAGCTTGGGGAGCGCCGCCCACACAGATACGCACTATTTT.

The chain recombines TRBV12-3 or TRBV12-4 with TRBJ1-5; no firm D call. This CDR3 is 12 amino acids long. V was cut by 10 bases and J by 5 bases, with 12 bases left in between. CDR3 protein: CATASGDQPQHF. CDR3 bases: TGTGCCACTGCGAGCGGCGATCAGCCCCAGCATTTT.

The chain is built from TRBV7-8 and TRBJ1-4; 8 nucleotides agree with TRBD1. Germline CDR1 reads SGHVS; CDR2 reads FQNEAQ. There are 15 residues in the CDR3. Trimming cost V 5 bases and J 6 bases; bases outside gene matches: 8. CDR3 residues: CASSPRQGTDEKLFF. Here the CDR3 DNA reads TGTGCCAGCAGCCCCCGACAGGGGACGGATGAAAAACTGTTTTTT.

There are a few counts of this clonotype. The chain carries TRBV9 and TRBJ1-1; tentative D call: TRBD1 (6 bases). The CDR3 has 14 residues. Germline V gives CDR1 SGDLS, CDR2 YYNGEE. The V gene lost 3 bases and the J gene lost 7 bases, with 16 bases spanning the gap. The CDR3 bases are TGTGCCAGCAGCGGACGCGGGGGGCCTCTTGAAGCTTTCTTT. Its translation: CASSGRGGPLEAFF.

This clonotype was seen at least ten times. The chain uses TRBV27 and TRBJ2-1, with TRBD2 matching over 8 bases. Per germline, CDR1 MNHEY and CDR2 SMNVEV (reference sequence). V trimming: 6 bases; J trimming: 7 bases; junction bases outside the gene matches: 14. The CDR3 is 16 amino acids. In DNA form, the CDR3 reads TGTGCCAGCAGGAGTTCGGGACTAGAAGAGAGGAATGAGCAGTTCTTC. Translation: CASRSSGLEERNEQFF.

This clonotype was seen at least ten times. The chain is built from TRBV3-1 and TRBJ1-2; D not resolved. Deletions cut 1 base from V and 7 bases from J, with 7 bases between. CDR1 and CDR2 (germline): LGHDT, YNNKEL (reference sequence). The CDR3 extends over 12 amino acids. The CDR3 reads CASSQAASGYTF. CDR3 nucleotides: TGTGCCAGCAGCCAAGCCGCGAGTGGCTACACCTTC.

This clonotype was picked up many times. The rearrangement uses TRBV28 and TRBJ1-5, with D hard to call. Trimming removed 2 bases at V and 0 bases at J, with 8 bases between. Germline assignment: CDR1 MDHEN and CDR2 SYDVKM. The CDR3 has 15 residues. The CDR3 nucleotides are TGTGCCAGCAGTTTAGGACCGTATAGCAATCAGCCCCAGCATTTT. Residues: CASSLGPYSNQPQHF.

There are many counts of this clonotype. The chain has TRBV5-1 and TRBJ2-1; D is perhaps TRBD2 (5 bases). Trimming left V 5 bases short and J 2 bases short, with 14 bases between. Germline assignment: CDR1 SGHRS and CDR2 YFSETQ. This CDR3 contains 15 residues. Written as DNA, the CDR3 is TGCGCCAGCAGTAAGCGGACCAATCCCTACAATGAGCAGTTCTTC. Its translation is CASSKRTNPYNEQFF.

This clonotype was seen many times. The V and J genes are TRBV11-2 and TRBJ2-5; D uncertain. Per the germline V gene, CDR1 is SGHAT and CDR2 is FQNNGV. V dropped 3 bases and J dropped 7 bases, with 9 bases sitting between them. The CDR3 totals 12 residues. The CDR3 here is CASSLDSGTQYF. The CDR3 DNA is TGTGCCAGCAGCTTGGATTCGGGGACCCAGTACTTC.